Detailed here is one T cell receptor (beta chain). These data originate in a study of blood T cell repertoires in COVID-19. Looking at the study overall: Acute-phase and convalescent COVID-19 samples originated in the United States, Italy and Spain. T cells, B-cell-depleted T cells, or PBMCs provided the cDNA or gDNA that served as material.

The authors' processing: Reference gene primer amplification in the assay estimated nucleated cell counts. The assay was immunoSEQ multiplex PCR, and TCRdb's table has in-frame clones only and misses some. That table supplies the V and J calls and clone size; D and trimming were determined from the DNA. The sample has around 130,000 clones; approximately 90% are singletons. The germline gives CDR1 MDHEN, CDR2 SYDVKM. The trim removed 2 bases at V and 4 bases at J, leaving 5 bases unmatched. This CDR3 spans 16 amino acids. The sample was peripheral blood. The V call is TRBV28, the J call TRBJ2-1, with 10 bases matching TRBD2. This receptor was obtained from a man between 65 and 85 years old with active or convalescent COVID-19. The CDR3 is CASSLLLAGNYNEQFF. DNA for the CDR3: TGTGCCAGCAGTTTACTACTAGCGGGAAATTACAATGAGCAGTTCTTC.